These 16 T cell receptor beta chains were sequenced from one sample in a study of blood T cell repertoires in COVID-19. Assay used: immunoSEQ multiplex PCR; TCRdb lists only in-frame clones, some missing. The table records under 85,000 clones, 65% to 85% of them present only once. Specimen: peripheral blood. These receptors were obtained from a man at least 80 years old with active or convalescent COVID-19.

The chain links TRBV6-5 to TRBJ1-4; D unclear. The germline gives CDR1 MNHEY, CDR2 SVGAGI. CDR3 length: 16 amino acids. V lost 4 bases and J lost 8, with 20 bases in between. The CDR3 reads CASSSGSSLGREKLFF. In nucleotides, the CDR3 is TGTGCCAGCAGTTCCGGGTCGTCCCTTGGGAGAGAAAAACTGTTTTTT.

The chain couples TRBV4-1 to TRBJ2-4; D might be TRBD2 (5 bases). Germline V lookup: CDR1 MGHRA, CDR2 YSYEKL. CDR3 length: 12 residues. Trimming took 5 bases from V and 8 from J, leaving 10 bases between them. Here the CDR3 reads CASSETRDIQYF. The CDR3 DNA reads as TGCGCCAGCAGCGAAACTAGGGACATTCAGTACTTC.

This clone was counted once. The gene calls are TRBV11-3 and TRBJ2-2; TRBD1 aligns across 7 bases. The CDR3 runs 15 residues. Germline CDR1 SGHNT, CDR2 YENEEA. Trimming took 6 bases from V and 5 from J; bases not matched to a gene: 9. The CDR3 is CASSPRQGATGELFF. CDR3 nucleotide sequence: TGTGCCAGCAGTCCTAGACAGGGTGCTACCGGGGAGCTGTTTTTT.

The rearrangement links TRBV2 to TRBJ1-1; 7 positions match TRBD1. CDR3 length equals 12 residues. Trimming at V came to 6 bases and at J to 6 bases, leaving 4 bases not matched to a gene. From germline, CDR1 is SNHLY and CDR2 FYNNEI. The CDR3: CASRAGGPEAFF. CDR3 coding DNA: TGTGCCAGCAGGGCAGGGGGACCTGAAGCTTTCTTT.

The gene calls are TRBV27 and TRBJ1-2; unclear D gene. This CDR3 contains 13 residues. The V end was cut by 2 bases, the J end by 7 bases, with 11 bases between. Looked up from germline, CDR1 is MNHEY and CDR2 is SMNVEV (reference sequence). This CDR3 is CASSLQGRGGYTF. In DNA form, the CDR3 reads TGTGCCAGCAGTTTACAAGGTCGGGGTGGCTACACCTTC.

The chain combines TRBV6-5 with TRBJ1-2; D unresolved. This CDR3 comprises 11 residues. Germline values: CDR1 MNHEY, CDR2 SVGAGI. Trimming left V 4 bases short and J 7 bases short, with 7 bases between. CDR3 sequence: CASSSERGYTF. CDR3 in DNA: TGTGCCAGCAGTTCGGAGCGTGGCTACACCTTC.

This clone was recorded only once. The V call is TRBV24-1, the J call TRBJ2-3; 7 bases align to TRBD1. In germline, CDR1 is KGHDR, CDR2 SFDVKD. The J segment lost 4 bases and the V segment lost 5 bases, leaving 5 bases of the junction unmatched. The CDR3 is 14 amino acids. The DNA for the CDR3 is TGTGCCACCAGTGTACAGGGGACCCCAGATACGCAGTATTTT. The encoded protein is CATSVQGTPDTQYF.

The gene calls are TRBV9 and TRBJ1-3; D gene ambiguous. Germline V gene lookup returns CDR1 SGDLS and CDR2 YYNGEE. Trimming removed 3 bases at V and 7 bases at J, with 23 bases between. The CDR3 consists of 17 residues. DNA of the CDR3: TGTGCCAGCAGCGGAAACACTGGCCGTAAGGGAGCGAACACCATATATTTT. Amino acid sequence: CASSGNTGRKGANTIYF.

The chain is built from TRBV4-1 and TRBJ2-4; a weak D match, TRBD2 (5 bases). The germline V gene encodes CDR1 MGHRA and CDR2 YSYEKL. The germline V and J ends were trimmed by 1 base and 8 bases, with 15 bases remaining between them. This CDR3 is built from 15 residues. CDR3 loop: CASSQGGGGSDIQYF. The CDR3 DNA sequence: TGCGCCAGCAGCCAAGGTGGAGGTGGGTCGGACATTCAGTACTTC.

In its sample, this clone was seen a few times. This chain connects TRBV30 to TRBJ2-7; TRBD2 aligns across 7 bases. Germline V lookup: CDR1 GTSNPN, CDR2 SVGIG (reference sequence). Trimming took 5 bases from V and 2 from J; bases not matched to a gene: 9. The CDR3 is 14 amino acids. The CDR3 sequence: CAWDPGLAAYEQYF. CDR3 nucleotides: TGTGCCTGGGACCCGGGGCTAGCGGCCTACGAGCAGTACTTC.

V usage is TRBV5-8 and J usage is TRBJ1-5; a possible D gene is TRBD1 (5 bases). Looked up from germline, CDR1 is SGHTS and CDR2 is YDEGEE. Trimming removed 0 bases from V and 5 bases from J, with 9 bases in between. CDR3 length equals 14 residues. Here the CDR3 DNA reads TGTGCCAGCAGCTTGGAAGGGGCGGATCAGCCCCAGCATTTT. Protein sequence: CASSLEGADQPQHF.

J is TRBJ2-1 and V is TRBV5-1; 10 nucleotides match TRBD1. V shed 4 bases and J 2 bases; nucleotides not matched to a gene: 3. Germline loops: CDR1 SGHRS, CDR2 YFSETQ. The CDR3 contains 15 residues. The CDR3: CASSAGQGAYNEQFF. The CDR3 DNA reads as TGCGCCAGCAGCGCAGGACAGGGGGCCTACAATGAGCAGTTCTTC.

CDR3 residues: CASSSGALQPQHF. The CDR3 DNA is TGTGCCAGCAGCTCAGGGGCTTTACAGCCCCAGCATTTT. This sequence joins TRBV5-4 and TRBJ1-5, with D possibly TRBD1 on 6 matching bases. Per germline, CDR1 SGHNT and CDR2 YYREEE (reference sequence). This CDR3 spans 13 amino acids. Between the trimmed V and J ends, which lost 3 bases and 7 bases, there was a span of 11 bases.

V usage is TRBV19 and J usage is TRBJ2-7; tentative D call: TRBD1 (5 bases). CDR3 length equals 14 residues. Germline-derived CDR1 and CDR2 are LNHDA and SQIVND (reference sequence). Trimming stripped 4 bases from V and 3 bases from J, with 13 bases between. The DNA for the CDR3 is TGTGCCAGTAGTAGGGGCAGAGATAACTACGAGCAGTACTTC. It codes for CASSRGRDNYEQYF.

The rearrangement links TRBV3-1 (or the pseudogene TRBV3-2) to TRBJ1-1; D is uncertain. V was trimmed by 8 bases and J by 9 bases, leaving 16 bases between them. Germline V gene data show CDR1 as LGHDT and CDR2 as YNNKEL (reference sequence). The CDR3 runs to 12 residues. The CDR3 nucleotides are TGTGCCAGCCATAGCGAGGCGGGGAAAGCTTTCTTT. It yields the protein CASHSEAGKAFF.

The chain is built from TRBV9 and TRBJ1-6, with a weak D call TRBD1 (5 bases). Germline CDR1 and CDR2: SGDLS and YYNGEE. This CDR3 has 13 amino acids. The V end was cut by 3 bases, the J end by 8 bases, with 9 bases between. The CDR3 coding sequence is TGTGCCAGCAGCGGGGGGGGAGATTCACCCCTCCACTTT. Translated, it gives CASSGGGDSPLHF.